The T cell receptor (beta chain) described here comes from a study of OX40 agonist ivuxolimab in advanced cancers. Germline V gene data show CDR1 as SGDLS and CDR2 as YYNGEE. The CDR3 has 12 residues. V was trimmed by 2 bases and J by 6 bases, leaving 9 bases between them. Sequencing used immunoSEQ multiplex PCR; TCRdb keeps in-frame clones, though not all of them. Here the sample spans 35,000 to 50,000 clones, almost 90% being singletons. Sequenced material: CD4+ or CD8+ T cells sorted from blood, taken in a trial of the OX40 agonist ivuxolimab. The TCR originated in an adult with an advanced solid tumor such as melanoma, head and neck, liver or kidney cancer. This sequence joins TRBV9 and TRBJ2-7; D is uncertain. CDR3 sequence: CASSVGFGEQYF. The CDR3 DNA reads TGTGCCAGCAGCGTTGGTTTCGGCGAGCAGTACTTC.